A selection of T cell receptor beta chains follows, all from one sample in a study of type 1 and type 2 diabetes patients. Using its own MiXCR run on the multiplex PCR reads, TCRdb lists one record per CDR3 protein. The table records fewer than 350,000 distinct CDR3 sequences, 47% of them present only once. The sample comprised peripheral blood mononuclear cells (PBMCs). Receptors were obtained from a man aged 18 to 29 with type 2 diabetes. Both conserved end residues are part of each CDR3. Fields, in order: clone size, D gene, V gene, J gene, CDR3 DNA, CDR3 protein. A D gene is named only where the DNA matches it firmly. Size is stated for part of the rows, as once, few or many counts, or as a class when the clone is expanded.

>.|TRBD2|TRBV7-8|TRBJ2-3
TGTGCCAGCATAGGGAGCGGGAGTACGGATCTCGCGGTGGGAGATACGCAGTATTTT
CASIGSGSTDLAVGDTQYF
>.|.|TRBV5-1|TRBJ1-1
TGTGCCAGCCGCTGGCGAGGGATCCCTGAAGCTTTCTTT
CASRWRGIPEAFF
>.|.|TRBV20-1|TRBJ2-7
TGCAGTGCCAACAGGGTGGACTCGTCCTACGAGCAGTACTTC
CSANRVDSSYEQYF
>.|.|TRBV6-1|TRBJ2-5
TGTGCCAGCAGTGAAGCGCTTTTCCCCCCTCAGACCCAGTACTTC
CASSEALFPPQTQYF
>.|.|TRBV13|TRBJ2-7
TGTGCCAGCAGTTCACCCCGAGACCGGGGTGACTACGAGCAGTACTTC
CASSSPRDRGDYEQYF
>.|.|TRBV20-1|TRBJ1-2
TGCAGTGCCTCGAAGAGTAACTATGGCTACACCTTC
CSASKSNYGYTF
>.|.|TRBV30|TRBJ1-5
TGTGCCTGGAACATTGGAAATCAGCCCCAGCATTTT
CAWNIGNQPQHF
>.|.|TRBV7-3|TRBJ1-1
TGTGCCAGCAGCTTAGGGGGCCAGGGGACTGAAGCTTTCTTT
CASSLGGQGTEAFF
>.|.|TRBV7-3|TRBJ2-1
TGTGCCAGCAGCTCGGGAGACTCCTACAATGGGCAGTTCTTC
CASSSGDSYNGQFF
>.|.|TRBV11-1|TRBJ2-1
TGTGCCAGCAGCCAAAGGGCCGGGACACCAGACAATGAGCAGTTCTTC
CASSQRAGTPDNEQFF
>.|TRBD2|TRBV30|TRBJ2-7
TGTGCCTGGAGCGTGATGGGGAGCGGGAGTTACGAGCAGTACTTC
CAWSVMGSGSYEQYF
>once|.|TRBV10-3|TRBJ1-1
TGTGCCGTAGGATTGAACACTGAAGCTTTCTTT
CAVGLNTEAFF
>.|TRBD1|TRBV7-8|TRBJ1-2
TGTGCCAGCAGCTTAGCTATGGACAGGAGGTTCTATGGCTACACCTTC
CASSLAMDRRFYGYTF
>.|TRBD1|TRBV6-5|TRBJ2-7
TGTGCCAGCAGCCCCCGACAGGGGGTAAAGGACGAGCAGTACTTC
CASSPRQGVKDEQYF
>few|TRBD2|TRBV6-1|TRBJ2-2
TGTGCCAGCAGTGAAGCGGGGGCTAGCGGGAGCGGATCGAACACCGGGGAGCTGTTTTTT
CASSEAGASGSGSNTGELFF
>once|.|TRBV6-5|TRBJ1-3
TGTGCCACCACGGAGACAGGACCCTCTGGAAACACCATATATTTT
CATTETGPSGNTIYF
>.|TRBD1|TRBV28|TRBJ2-7
TGTGCCAGCAGAAAGACAGGGGGCCCCAAAGCCTCCTACGAGCAGTACTTC
CASRKTGGPKASYEQYF
>.|.|TRBV12-3/TRBV12-4|TRBJ2-1
TGTGCCAGCAGTTTAATCGGGCCCATAAACAATGAGCAGTTCTTC
CASSLIGPINNEQFF
>.|.|TRBV2|TRBJ2-7
TGTGCCAGCAAAGTTCCGGGACACTTAAACTACGAGCAGTACTTC
CASKVPGHLNYEQYF
>few|TRBD2|TRBV5-1|TRBJ2-1
TGCGCCAGCAGCGGGGCCCGGGGGGAGTTAGGGTATGAGCAGTTCTTC
CASSGARGELGYEQFF
>.|.|TRBV27|TRBJ2-7
TGTGCCAGCAGTTTCGTCCCCCCGGGAGTCGAGCAGTACTTC
CASSFVPPGVEQYF
>few|.|TRBV20-1|TRBJ1-4
TGCAGTGCTGGGCGACAGAATGAAAAACTGTTTTTT
CSAGRQNEKLFF
>.|TRBD1|TRBV14|TRBJ2-2
TGTGCCTGGAGCCTGAGGGGGCGAACCGGGGAGCTGTTTTTT
CAWSLRGRTGELFF
>.|TRBD2|TRBV6-6|TRBJ2-5
TGTGCCAGCAGCCAAGCGGGGATACAAGAGACCCAGTACTTC
CASSQAGIQETQYF
>.|.|TRBV7-9|TRBJ2-5
TGTGCCAGCAGCTCTAAAGAGACCCAGTACTTC
CASSSKETQYF
>.|TRBD1|TRBV6-5|TRBJ2-3
TGTGCCAGCAGTGGACAGGGCAACACAGATACGCAGTATTTT
CASSGQGNTDTQYF
>many|.|TRBV15|TRBJ1-2
TGTGCCACCAGCAGAGATATTGGTGGCTACACCTTC
CATSRDIGGYTF
>.|.|TRBV7-9|TRBJ1-2
TGTGCCATTCCGTTTGGCTATGGCTACACCTTC
CAIPFGYGYTF
>few|.|TRBV7-8|TRBJ2-7
TGTGCCAGCAGCTTAGAACCAGACTCCTACGAGCAGTACTTC
CASSLEPDSYEQYF
>.|TRBD2|TRBV5-1|TRBJ2-4
TGCGCCAGCAGCTTGGCCAACGCGGGGGGGAACATTCAGTACTTC
CASSLANAGGNIQYF
>.|TRBD1|TRBV5-1|TRBJ1-4
TGCGCCAGCCAGGGGGATGATGAAAAACTGTTTTTT
CASQGDDEKLFF
>.|TRBD2|TRBV2|TRBJ2-5
TGTGCCAGCGGAAGAGCTAGCGGGAGGGGGCAAGAGACCCAGTACTTC
CASGRASGRGQETQYF
>.|.|TRBV27|TRBJ1-1
TGTGCCAGCAGTTTATCTCGGGACACCATACGCATGAACACTGAAGCTTTCTTT
CASSLSRDTIRMNTEAFF